This T cell receptor beta chain emerged from a study of shared clonotypes between healthy human individuals (TCRdb year 2020). Context from the whole study: The cohort comprised two women and three men aged 18 to 49 years. Each donor's leukapheresis produced roughly between roughly 0.85 and 9.5 billion PBMCs. To increase sequencing depth and limit assay-specific biases, different laboratories used diverse techniques to prepare libraries and sequence TCR repertoires. For each donor, three plates each were used for CD4 naive and CD4 memory, two plates were used for CD8 naive, and one plate was used for CD8 memory. The study deeply sequenced blood TCR repertoires of several healthy adults to estimate repertoire size and the extent of clonotype sharing between individuals.

Using the deep immunoSEQ assay, TCR CDR3 regions were amplified from genomic DNA by multiplex PCR. For each cell subset, the extracted genomic DNA was distributed evenly across all wells of several immunoSEQ 96-well plates, and each plate served as one replicate. For sorted subsets, each replicate PCR was loaded with 200 ng genomic DNA, equivalent to 25,000 to 35,000 T cell genomes. Purified libraries were measured with a Qubit 3.0 fluorometer, size-checked on a Bioanalyzer 2100, and measured again with the KAPA Library Quantification kit. A separate single-read 150-cycle Illumina NextSeq 550 flow cell was used to sequence each immunoSEQ 96-well plate. In the authors' own workflow: The immunoSEQ output contained only junctional sequences without quality scores, so filtering could not match that applied to full-length reads. Sequences were annotated with PyIR, a Python wrapper for IgBLAST v1.9, and V/J genes and CDR3 were assigned using IMGT germline references. Any read was removed if the V/J assignment was weak (E-value above 1e-6), the CDR3 was missing, or the read contained stop codons, out-of-frame junctions, or ambiguous translated residues. V3J clonotypes were defined as sequences sharing an identical inferred V gene, J gene, and CDR3 amino acid sequence. Percentage overlap between repertoires was calculated by dividing the number of shared unique clonotypes by the size of the smaller repertoire. RTK rarefaction, the Chao1 estimator, and Recon v2.1 estimates of unobserved clonotypes were used to assess repertoire richness. For all TCRbeta clonotypes obtained by the gDNA method from a few donors, generation probabilities were computed with OLGA. TCRdb obtained this table from immuneACCESS and retained in-frame rearrangements with V and J assigned. These tables miss some clones; where compared with another copy, unresolved V genes account for less than half of the shortfall, and the remainder is unexplained. V, J and clone size were drawn from that table, and D and trimming were deduced from the DNA. For this sample there are roughly 850,000 clones; about 96% appear just once. The ten largest clonotypes hold less than 0.25% of the sample.

Points the paper makes about the study in general: Estimated clonotype richness was generally larger for naive than for memory subsets. Incomplete sequencing was indicated by rarefaction of sorted-subset datasets, despite the large sequencing depth. Only blood was sampled, and tissue TCR repertoires likely differ from those in blood. Around 5% of naive CD4, around 3.5% of naive CD8, roughly 2.4% of memory CD4, and roughly 0.4% of memory CD8 clonotypes were shared across several donors. Pairwise subsampling led to the expectation that sequencing depth would affect the degree of clonotype sharing among donors. The small number of donors limited the genetic and exposure-history diversity represented. Compared with non-shared clonotypes, clonotypes shared by all four sorted-subset donors had higher generation probabilities.

Worth noting for this clone: It lacks a known antigen. Per-base qualities were not stored, and no clone one base away is much larger.

CD8 naive samples were CD45RO-negative cells positively selected for CCR7, giving a CD45RA+CCR7+ population that excluded TemRA cells. The donors were healthy, HIV-negative adults with no recently reported acute infections or vaccinations. Only Caucasian adults living in Nashville, Tennessee, USA were represented among the donors. Blood was collected by leukapheresis, and PBMCs were isolated by Ficoll-Histopaque density gradient centrifugation and then cryopreserved in liquid nitrogen vapor phase. Purity and quantity of every magnetically sorted T cell population were checked by analytical flow cytometry. Genomic DNA was isolated from every sorted fraction and measured by UV absorbance on a Nanodrop 2000c. The CDR3 starts with the cysteine, ends with the phenylalanine, and has 13 residues. The read is trimmed to its CDR3 DNA, 39 bases read in frame from base 1. Reading the germline V gene gives CDR1 SQVTM and CDR2 ANQGSEA. Relative to germline, V is 4 bases shorter and J is 2 bases shorter, with 9 bases between their ends.

The receptor chain draws on TRBV29-1 and TRBJ2-1, and TRBD2 may be the D gene, going by 5 matching bases. Material: naive CD8+ T cells sorted from blood. What this sample's cell subset or site label stands for: CD45RA+CCR7+. The receptor's source is a man aged 25-40 years in good health. The CDR3 loop reads CSVGGIPYNEQFF. The DNA sequence is TGCAGCGTTGGAGGGATCCCCTACAATGAGCAGTTCTTC.